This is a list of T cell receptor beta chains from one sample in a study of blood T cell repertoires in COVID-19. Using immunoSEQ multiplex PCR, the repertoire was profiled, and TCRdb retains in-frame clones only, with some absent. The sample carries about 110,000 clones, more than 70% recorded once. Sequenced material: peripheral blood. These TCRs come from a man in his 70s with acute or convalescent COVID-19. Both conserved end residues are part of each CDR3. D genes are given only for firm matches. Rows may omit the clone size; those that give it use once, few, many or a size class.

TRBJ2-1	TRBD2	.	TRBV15	TGTGCCACGGAGTCAGCGGGGGGGCAATATGAGCAGTTCTTC	CATESAGGQYEQFF
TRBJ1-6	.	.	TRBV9	TGTGCCAGCAGCGTATTGGGAGGGGCGGTCTCACCCCTCCACTTT	CASSVLGGAVSPLHF
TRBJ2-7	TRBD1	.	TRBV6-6	TGTGCCAGCAGTTCCAAACAGGGGGACGGGTACGAGCAGTACTTC	CASSSKQGDGYEQYF
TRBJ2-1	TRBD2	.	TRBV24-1	TGTGCCACCAGAGCGGGGGAGCGGGGGGGGCTGGATGAGCAGTTCTTC	CATRAGERGGLDEQFF
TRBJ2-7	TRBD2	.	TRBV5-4	TGTGCCAGCAGCTTCCCGGGGGGGGCCAAAACTCGCGAGCAGTACTTC	CASSFPGGAKTREQYF
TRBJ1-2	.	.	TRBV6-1	TGTGCCAGCATGGGCGAATACTATGGCTACACCTTC	CASMGEYYGYTF
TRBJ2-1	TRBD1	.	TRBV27	TGTGCCAGCAGTATCAGGGGGACGGCTAATGAGCAGTTCTTC	CASSIRGTANEQFF
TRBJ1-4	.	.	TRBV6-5	TGTGCCAGCAGTTACTCGATTGGGGCAGGGGATGAAAAACTGTTTTTT	CASSYSIGAGDEKLFF
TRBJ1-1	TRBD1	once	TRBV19	TGTGCCAGTAGTATACCCCAAATGACAGGGAGAAACACTGAAGCTTTCTTT	CASSIPQMTGRNTEAFF
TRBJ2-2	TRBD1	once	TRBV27	TGTGCCAGCAGTTTAAGGCAGGGGGCGGGCGGGGAGCTGTTTTTT	CASSLRQGAGGELFF
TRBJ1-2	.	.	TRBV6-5	TGTGCCAGCAGTTACTCGCCGGGATACGACTATGGCTACACCTTC	CASSYSPGYDYGYTF
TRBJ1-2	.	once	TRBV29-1	TGCAGCGTTGAAGAGGGGGCGCGCAACTATGGCTACACCTTC	CSVEEGARNYGYTF
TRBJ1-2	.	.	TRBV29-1	TGCAGCGTCCACAGGCAGGGTTATGGCTACACCTTC	CSVHRQGYGYTF
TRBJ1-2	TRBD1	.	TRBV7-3	TGTGCCAGCAGTTTTACTTCCGACAGGGGCTCCTTCGATGGCTACACCTTC	CASSFTSDRGSFDGYTF
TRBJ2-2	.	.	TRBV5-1	TGCGCCAGCACCATTGGACTCCGGAATCCTTTTAACACCGGGGAGCTGTTTTTT	CASTIGLRNPFNTGELFF
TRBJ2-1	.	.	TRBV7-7	TGTGCTAGCAGCTTAGCAGGGGGGGCCTACAATGAGCAGTTCTTC	CASSLAGGAYNEQFF
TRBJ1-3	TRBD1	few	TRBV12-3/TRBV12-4	TGTGCCAGTGACAGGGGCGCTGGAAACACCATATATTTT	CASDRGAGNTIYF
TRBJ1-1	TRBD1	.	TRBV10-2	TGCGCCAGCAGCGAACCCGGACAGGGAGTCACTGAAGCTTTCTTT	CASSEPGQGVTEAFF
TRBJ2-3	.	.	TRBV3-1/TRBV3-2	TGTGCCAGCAGCCAAGTCGTGCTGGGCAGGGTGAACACAGATACGCAGTATTTT	CASSQVVLGRVNTDTQYF
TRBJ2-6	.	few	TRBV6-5	TGTGCCAGCAGTTACGGGCAACATGAAAACGTCCTGACTTTC	CASSYGQHENVLTF
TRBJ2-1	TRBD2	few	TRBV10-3	TGTGCCATCAGTGAGTCAGGGACTAGTGTGTCGGAGTTCTTC	CAISESGTSVSEFF
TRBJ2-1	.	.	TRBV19	TGTGCCAGTAGTGTTATCGACTCCCCGGGGGGCAGGGAGCAGTTCTTC	CASSVIDSPGGREQFF
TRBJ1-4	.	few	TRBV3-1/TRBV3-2	TGTGCCAGCAGCCCCGGGGTCGGGAGGCAACTGTTTTTT	CASSPGVGRQLFF
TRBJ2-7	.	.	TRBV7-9	TGTGCCAGCAGCTTGGTCCTCTCGGGGAGGTACGAGCAGTACTTC	CASSLVLSGRYEQYF
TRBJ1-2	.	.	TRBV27	TGTGCCACCGGGAACGCCCCTCTTTCCTCCTACACCTTC	CATGNAPLSSYTF
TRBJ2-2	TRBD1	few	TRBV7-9	TGTGCCAGCAGGAGGGGGCTGGTCGGGGAGCTGTTTTTT	CASRRGLVGELFF